This TCR beta chain was obtained from a study of T-cell reconstitution after alpha-beta-depleted transplantation in children. Only a few counts were recorded for this clonotype. The TCRbeta library incorporated unique molecular identifiers. MiXCR, applied by TCRdb to the PCR reads, yields one record per CDR3 protein. The sample lists roughly 500,000 distinct CDR3 sequences, approximately 20% occurring once. This sample comprised PBMCs from the stem cell graft donor, obtained from the stem cell graft. This TCR was recovered from a human donor who donated a stem cell graft to a child with acute lymphoblastic leukemia.

The CDR3 loop is CASSVGGHRNTIYF. CDR3 coding DNA: TGTGCCAGCAGCGTAGGAGGCCACCGAAACACCATATATTTT. The chain combines TRBV9 with TRBJ1-3; the D is unclear. This CDR3 spans 14 amino acids. Germline V gene data show CDR1 as SGDLS and CDR2 as YYNGEE. V shed 0 bases and J shed 5 bases, with 9 bases lying between them.